This entry concerns a single T cell receptor (beta chain). No antigen is known for it. This sample was included in a study of T cell responses to AZD1222 COVID-19 vaccine. Study-level points and caveats: Seropositive at baseline were only a handful of AZD1222 recipients. Within unmutated variant regions lay the reported targets of nearly half of spike-specific TCRs. Repertoires were obtained solely post-peak T cell response.

The V end lost 3 bases, the J end lost 0 bases, and 0 bases lay between the germline ends. The germline V gene has CDR1 SQVTM and CDR2 ANQGSEA. The CDR3 totals 11 residues. Sequenced by immunoSEQ multiplex PCR; TCRdb stores in-frame clones only, minus some. The sample shows about 120,000 clones, around 87% of them seen only once. The specimen was peripheral blood, collected 28 days after the second AZD1222 dose. The chain carries TRBV29-1 and TRBJ2-1; D gene ambiguous. The source of this sequence is an adult who received the AZD1222 COVID-19 vaccine. This CDR3 is CSVDSYNEQFF. CDR3 nucleotide sequence: TGCAGCGTTGACTCCTACAATGAGCAGTTCTTC.